The present entry profiles one T cell receptor (beta chain) with its context. Its antigen remains unknown. The data derive from a study of cytomegalovirus exposure and HLA in healthy donors. The PCR ran on 60 Vbeta and 13 Jbeta primers. Generated by immunoSEQ multiplex PCR, the TCRdb table keeps only in-frame clones and is missing some. The table lists 150,000 to 180,000 clones, roughly 70% of them singletons, with roughly 2% in the top ten. The study's findings and limits: Later analysis suggested links between common viral pathogens and several top significant clusters. As immune exposure information, only CMV serostatus was available.

Sequencing was done on a sample of PBMCs. This clonotype originated in a man aged 25 to 40 in good health and CMV-seronegative.

As DNA, the CDR3 is TGTGCCAGTAGTATAGCACAGAAGAACACTGAAGCTTTCTTT. Residues: CASSIAQKNTEAFF. The V call is TRBV19, the J call TRBJ1-1; D is undetermined. This CDR3 comprises 14 residues. Trimming left V 1 base short and J 1 base short, with 7 bases between. Germline CDR1 LNHDA, CDR2 SQIVND (reference sequence).